The clone carrying this T cell receptor beta chain was recorded once. Its antigen is still unknown. The assay was immunoSEQ multiplex PCR, and TCRdb's table has in-frame clones only and misses some. The profile covers around 80,000 clones, with roughly 80% appearing a single time and about 1.3% taken by the ten largest. This CDR3 region has 11 residues. The germline V gene has CDR1 KGHDR and CDR2 SFDVKD. Trimming left V 9 bases short and J 13 bases short, with 15 bases between. This sample stems from a study of T cell responses to AZD1222 COVID-19 vaccine. Study-wide points: Donors were mostly white British, more females; clonal diversity possibly underestimated. After the peak T cell response, and only then, were repertoires sampled.

The receptor comes from an adult who received the AZD1222 COVID-19 vaccine. J is TRBJ2-1 and V is TRBV24-1, with a possible D match to TRBD1 (6 bases). Sequencing used peripheral blood, obtained 28 days after the second AZD1222 dose. The CDR3 loop is CATGYREVQFF. The CDR3 DNA follows: TGTGCCACCGGCTACAGGGAAGTCCAGTTCTTC.